The clone carrying this T cell receptor (beta chain) occurred once. One junction end does not reproduce the germline sequence, and a read error may be involved. This record belongs to a study of blood T cell repertoires in COVID-19. On the study more broadly: Donors in the United States, Italy and Spain gave samples during acute or convalescent COVID-19.

This CDR3 region has 15 residues. CDR1 LGHNA and CDR2 YSLEER come from the germline V gene. Profiled with immunoSEQ multiplex PCR; TCRdb holds only in-frame clones, not every one. This sample carries 110,000 or so clones, over 80% of them seen once, and the ten largest clones take approximately 4.4%. Material for sequencing was peripheral blood. The source of this sequence is a woman aged 45-60 years with acute or convalescent COVID-19. This sequence joins TRBV4-3 and TRBJ2-7; 7 positions agree with TRBD1. CDR3 in DNA: TGCACCAGCAGCCAGGGACCGGGACAGTTCTACGAGCAGTACTTC. As protein: CTSSQGPGQFYEQYF.